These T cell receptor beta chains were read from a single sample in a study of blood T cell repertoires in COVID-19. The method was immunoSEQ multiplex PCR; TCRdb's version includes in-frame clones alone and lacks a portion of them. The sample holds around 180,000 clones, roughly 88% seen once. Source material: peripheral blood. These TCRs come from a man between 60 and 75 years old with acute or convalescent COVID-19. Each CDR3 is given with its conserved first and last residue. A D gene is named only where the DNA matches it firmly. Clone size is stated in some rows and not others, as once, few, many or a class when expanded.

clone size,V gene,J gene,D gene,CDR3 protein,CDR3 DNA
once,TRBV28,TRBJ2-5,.,CASSSGGRETQYF,TGTGCCAGCAGTTCCGGGGGGCGAGAGACCCAGTACTTC
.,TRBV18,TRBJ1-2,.,CASSSYRDLPLGYTF,TGTGCCAGCTCATCGTACAGGGATTTGCCTCTAGGCTACACCTTC
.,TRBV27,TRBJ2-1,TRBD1,CASSFTPLTGAGNEQFF,TGTGCCAGCAGTTTTACCCCCCTGACAGGGGCGGGTAATGAGCAGTTCTTC
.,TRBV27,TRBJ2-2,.,CASSLSPGVGELFF,TGTGCCAGCAGTTTATCACCAGGGGTCGGGGAGCTGTTTTTT
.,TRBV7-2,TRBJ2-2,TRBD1,CASSIQGAPNTGELFF,TGTGCCAGCAGCATCCAGGGGGCTCCGAACACCGGGGAGCTGTTTTTT
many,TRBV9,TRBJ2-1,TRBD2,CASSVGILKISSGRAGYNEQFF,TGTGCCAGCAGCGTAGGAATCCTCAAGATATCTAGCGGGAGGGCCGGATACAATGAGCAGTTCTTC
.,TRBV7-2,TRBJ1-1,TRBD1,CASSKGQSNTEAFF,TGTGCCAGCAGCAAGGGACAGAGTAACACTGAAGCTTTCTTT
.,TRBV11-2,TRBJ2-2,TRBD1,CASSGQVPEELFF,TGTGCCAGCAGCGGACAGGTGCCCGAGGAGCTGTTTTTT
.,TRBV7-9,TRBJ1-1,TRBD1,CASSPGDRVDTEAFF,TGTGCCAGCAGCCCAGGGGACAGGGTGGACACTGAAGCTTTCTTT
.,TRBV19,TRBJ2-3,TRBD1,CASSISGGADTQYF,TGTGCCAGTAGTATATCAGGGGGCGCAGATACGCAGTATTTT
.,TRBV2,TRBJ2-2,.,CASRAQLNTGELFF,TGTGCCAGCAGAGCACAGCTAAACACCGGGGAGCTGTTTTTT
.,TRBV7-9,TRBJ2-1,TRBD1,CASSTPTRPGQGGEQFF,TGTGCCAGCAGCACCCCGACCCGTCCGGGACAGGGGGGTGAGCAGTTCTTC
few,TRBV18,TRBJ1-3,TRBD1,CASSPRRDSLSGNTIYF,TGTGCCAGCTCACCGCGCCGGGACAGCCTCTCTGGAAACACCATATATTTT
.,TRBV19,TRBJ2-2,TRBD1,CATRTGGVLYAGELFF,TGTGCCACCCGGACAGGGGGGGTCCTATACGCCGGGGAGCTGTTTTTT
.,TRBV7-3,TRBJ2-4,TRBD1,CASSTGGQDIQYF,TGTGCCAGCAGCACAGGGGGACAGGACATTCAGTACTTC
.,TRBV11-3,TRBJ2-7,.,CASSRGTSLEQYF,TGTGCCAGCAGCCGAGGGACTTCCCTCGAGCAGTACTTC
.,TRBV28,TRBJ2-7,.,CASASPGSDSYEQYF,TGTGCCAGCGCCTCCCCCGGGTCCGACTCCTACGAGCAGTACTTC
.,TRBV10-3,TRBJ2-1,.,CATAGQNEQFF,TGTGCCACCGCAGGCCAAAATGAGCAGTTCTTC
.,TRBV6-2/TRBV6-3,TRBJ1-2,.,CASSYVGVAGYTF,TGTGCCAGCAGTTATGTCGGGGTAGCTGGCTACACCTTC
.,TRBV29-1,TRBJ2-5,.,CSVGLGQLQETQYF,TGCAGCGTTGGGCTGGGGCAGTTACAAGAGACCCAGTACTTC
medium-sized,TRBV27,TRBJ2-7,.,CASSLRLGAYEQYF,TGTGCCAGCAGTTTACGACTAGGGGCCTACGAGCAGTACTTC
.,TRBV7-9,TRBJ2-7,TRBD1,CASSAESRDRGSYEQYF,TGTGCCAGCAGCGCAGAGTCCCGGGACAGGGGGTCCTACGAGCAGTACTTC
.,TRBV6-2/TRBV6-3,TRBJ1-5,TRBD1,CASSLQGGNQPQHF,TGTGCCAGCAGTCTACAGGGGGGAAATCAGCCCCAGCATTTT
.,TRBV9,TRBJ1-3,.,CASSVGQITGNTIYF,TGTGCCAGCAGCGTTGGACAGATCACTGGAAACACCATATATTTT
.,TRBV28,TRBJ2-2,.,CASSLQSFAGELFF,TGTGCCAGCAGTCTACAGAGCTTCGCCGGGGAGCTGTTTTTT
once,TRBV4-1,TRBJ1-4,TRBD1,CASSRGGGQGPEKLFF,TGCGCCAGCAGCCGCGGAGGAGGACAGGGGCCCGAAAAACTGTTTTTT
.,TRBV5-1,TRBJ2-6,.,CASSSGHPSGANVLTF,TGCGCCAGCAGCTCGGGACATCCCTCTGGGGCCAACGTCCTGACTTTC
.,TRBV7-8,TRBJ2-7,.,CASSLRAGMGSYEQYF,TGTGCCAGCAGCTTACGGGCGGGGATGGGTTCCTACGAGCAGTACTTC
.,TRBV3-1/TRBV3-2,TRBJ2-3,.,CASSQGWGPTDTQYF,TGTGCCAGCAGCCAAGGGTGGGGGCCCACAGATACGCAGTATTTT
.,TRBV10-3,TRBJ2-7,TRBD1,CATGQASSEQYF,TGTGCCACTGGACAGGCCTCAAGCGAGCAGTACTTC
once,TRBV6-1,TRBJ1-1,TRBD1,CASSEVPAGTGGTEAFF,TGTGCCAGCAGTGAAGTCCCGGCCGGGACAGGGGGCACTGAAGCTTTCTTT
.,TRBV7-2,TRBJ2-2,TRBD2,CASSLASSGTSGTGELFF,TGTGCCAGCAGCTTAGCTTCTTCCGGGACTAGCGGGACCGGGGAGCTGTTTTTT
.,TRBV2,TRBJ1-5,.,CASSAQGNQPQHF,TGTGCCAGCAGTGCGCAGGGGAATCAGCCCCAGCATTTT
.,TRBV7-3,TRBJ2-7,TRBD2,CASSLKAGESYEQYF,TGTGCCAGCAGCTTAAAAGCGGGAGAGAGTTACGAGCAGTACTTC
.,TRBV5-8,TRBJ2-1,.,CASSLEQVYNEQFF,TGTGCCAGCAGCTTGGAGCAAGTTTACAATGAGCAGTTCTTC
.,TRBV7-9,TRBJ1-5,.,CASSLAGNHQPQHF,TGTGCCAGCAGCTTAGCTGGCAACCATCAGCCCCAGCATTTT
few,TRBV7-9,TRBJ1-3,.,CASSKGESGNTIYF,TGTGCCAGCAGCAAAGGGGAGTCTGGAAACACCATATATTTT
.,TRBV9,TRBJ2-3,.,CASSVSAVRTDTQYF,TGTGCCAGCAGCGTATCGGCGGTACGCACAGATACGCAGTATTTT
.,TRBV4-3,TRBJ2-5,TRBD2,CASSHQGTSGETQYF,TGCGCCAGCAGCCACCAGGGGACTAGCGGGGAGACCCAGTACTTC
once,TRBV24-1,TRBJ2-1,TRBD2,CATSDPKTSGAYNEQFF,TGTGCCACCAGTGATCCTAAGACTAGCGGGGCTTACAATGAGCAGTTCTTC
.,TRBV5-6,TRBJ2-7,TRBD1,CASSLERYSGQGTVEQYF,TGTGCCAGCAGCTTGGAACGGTATTCGGGACAGGGCACCGTCGAGCAGTACTTC
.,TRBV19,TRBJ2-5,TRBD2,CASSMVAGGPRTQYF,TGTGCCAGTAGTATGGTAGCGGGAGGGCCTCGGACCCAGTACTTC
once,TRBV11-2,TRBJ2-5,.,CASSVSYGTQYF,TGTGCCAGCAGCGTTTCTTACGGGACCCAGTACTTC
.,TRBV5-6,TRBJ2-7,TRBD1,CASSLGPDRVGHEQYF,TGTGCCAGCAGCTTGGGTCCGGACAGGGTGGGTCACGAGCAGTACTTC
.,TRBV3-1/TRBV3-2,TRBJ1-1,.,CASSQYAGEAFF,TGTGCCAGCAGCCAATACGCAGGTGAAGCTTTCTTT
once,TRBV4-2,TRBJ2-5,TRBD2,CASSDPLADQETQYF,TGTGCCAGCAGCGACCCTCTAGCGGACCAAGAGACCCAGTACTTC
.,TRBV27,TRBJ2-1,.,CASRSPGTSNEQFF,TGTGCCAGCAGATCCCCAGGGACTTCAAATGAGCAGTTCTTC
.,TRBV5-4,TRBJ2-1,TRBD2,CASSFSGGGSYNEQFF,TGTGCCAGCAGTTTTAGCGGGGGGGGCTCCTACAATGAGCAGTTCTTC
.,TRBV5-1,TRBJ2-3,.,CASSGGTDTQYF,TGCGCCAGCAGTGGGGGGACAGATACGCAGTATTTT
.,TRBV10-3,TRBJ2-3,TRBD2,CATSGQAGVDTQYF,TGTGCCACCTCTGGGCAAGCGGGAGTGGATACGCAGTATTTT